The source of this TCR beta chain is a study of CD8+ T cells in alopecia areata (dated by TCRdb to the late 2010s). Notes on the research overall: Treated patients were enrolled in an open-label pilot trial of oral tofacitinib, 5 to 10 mg twice daily, for moderate-to-severe alopecia areata. In treated patients, disease severity was measured using the SALT score, which gives the percentage of scalp surface area affected. Amplification of TCRbeta CDR3 regions was done by immunoSEQ multiplex PCR using 35 Vbeta forward primers and 13 Jbeta reverse primers. Patients stayed on tofacitinib for 6 to 18 months and then had 6 months of follow-up off drug so that delayed response and recurrence could be assessed. RNA was extracted with the PAXgene miRNA kit for fixed scalp, the miRNeasy kit for PBMCs, and the RNeasy kit for mouse skin. In both human patients and the C3H/HeJ mouse model, the study applied high-throughput TCRbeta sequencing to look at T cell clonal expansion in alopecia areata. Scalp clonality was compared across normal scalp (n=4), patchy alopecia areata scalp (n=8), and alopecia totalis/universalis scalp (n=8). Patients on tofacitinib were biopsied at baseline and after 4 and 24 weeks of treatment, and several of the patients also had a later scalp biopsy. On the human side, TCRbeta sequencing was run on scalp tissue and on sorted CD4+ and CD8+ peripheral blood T cells from healthy controls and from alopecia areata patients with either patchy or totalis/universalis disease.

A word on this clone: The specificity of this receptor is unknown. Base quality data are lacking; no much larger clone is found one base away.

What the study reported, not specific to this receptor: TCR sequences shared between patients were less clear than in mice, possibly partly because of HLA diversity in the patient population. Higher clonality and more expanded CD8+ clones were observed in lesional scalp than in normal scalp, particularly in alopecia totalis/universalis, a finding suggestive of antigenic drive. Scalp clonality and the number of expanded CD8+ clones among the top 100 scalp clones were significantly decreased by tofacitinib. Because the treated cohort was small and included a single nonresponder, larger studies are needed to assess links between baseline CD8+ expansion and response. Resident alphabeta T cells in normal human skin are also sequenced, complicating scalp TCR repertoire analysis, unlike mouse skin dominated by gammadelta T cells. Many expanded lesional clones were found to persist in scalp and blood during tofacitinib treatment, and relapse after treatment cessation may be partly explained by this persistence.

Including cysteine and phenylalanine, the CDR3 has 16 amino acids. Only CDR3 DNA remains: 48 bases, in frame from the first base. The germline V gene gives CDR1 as SGHRS and CDR2 as YFSETQ. The germline V end is reduced by 4 bases and the J end by 4 bases; junction bases left unmatched: 7. Library prep was done by the immunoSEQ multiplex PCR assay. RNA was extracted from all samples and reverse transcribed into cDNA, which served as template for TCR sequencing. SuperScript III was used to make first-strand cDNA, primed with a 2:1 mix of oligo-dT and random hexamers. Amplification bias was assessed with a synthetic immune receptor repertoire, and residual bias was removed computationally. In the source study's methods: After raw reads were preprocessed to remove errors, the CDR3 was defined following IMGT conventions as running from the conserved cysteine to phenylalanine. Clonality was computed by normalizing Shannon entropy by log2 of the number of productive unique TCRs and subtracting the result from 1. Scalp TCRbeta sequences were cross-referenced with sorted blood CD4 and CD8 repertoires so that the CD4 or CD8 identity of scalp clones could be inferred. TCRdb mirrors the immuneACCESS table, restricted to in-frame sequences. Some clones are absent from its copies; in checked studies, under half trace to an unresolved V gene, and the reason for the others is unknown. The V and J calls and clone size were taken over from that table, and D and trimming were inferred from the DNA. The sample records about 220,000 clones, around three fifths of which are singletons. The top ten hold 1.6% of the sample.

The sample's time point label, in plain terms: less than five weeks on oral tofacitinib. This specimen's treatment or condition label, interpreted: oral pan-JAK inhibitor, 5-10 mg twice daily. Peripheral blood and lesional scalp punch biopsies were obtained from patients with alopecia areata. PBMCs were isolated by density centrifugation and stained for CD3, CD4 and CD8, and CD4+ and CD8+ T cells were sorted on a FACSAria. The sequence came from a human donor with alopecia areata. Here the chain combines TRBV5-1 and TRBJ2-3, with 12 bases matching TRBD2. The specimen comprised CD4+ T cells sorted from blood, sampled at week 4, from a patient treated with tofacitinib. For the CDR3, the sequence is CASSPRTSGASDTQYF. The nucleotides are TGCGCCAGCAGCCCACGGACTAGCGGGGCATCAGATACGCAGTATTTT.